This T cell receptor beta chain is drawn from a study of cytomegalovirus exposure and HLA in healthy donors. Deletions cut 1 base from V and 3 bases from J, with 6 bases between. CDR3 length equals 13 residues. CDR1 is MDHEN, CDR2 SYDVKM, per germline. Both 60 Vbeta primers and 13 Jbeta primers went into the PCR. Sequencing was performed with immunoSEQ multiplex PCR; in TCRdb, only in-frame clones are kept and a portion is missing. The sample has roughly 90,000 clones, around 84% seen once. This clone was recorded once. The origin of this receptor is a man between 18 and 29 years old in good health and CMV-seronegative. The sample taken for sequencing was PBMCs. V is TRBV28 and J is TRBJ1-2; no clear D gene. In DNA form, the CDR3 reads TGTGCCAGCAGTTTATACCAGGACTATGGCTACACCTTC. Translated, it gives CASSLYQDYGYTF.